The T cell receptor (beta chain) described here comes from a study of T cell changes during pregnancy in multiple sclerosis (dated by TCRdb to 2018 to 2020). A note on the overall study: Changes in the T cell repertoire over the course of pregnancy were examined in this study in women with multiple sclerosis.

On this clone: No cognate antigen has been identified for it. Within one base of it there is no much larger clone, and no base qualities were kept.

Looking up the germline V gene yields CDR1 ENHRY and CDR2 SYGVKD. Unmatched junction bases come to 11, with V trimmed by 0 bases and J by 4 bases. Inclusive of the bounding cysteine and phenylalanine, the CDR3 is 17 residues long. This entry keeps only the CDR3 DNA: 51 bases, framed from base 1. The library relied on the immunoSEQ multiplex PCR assay. TCRdb limited this immuneACCESS table to in-frame rearrangements with V and J called. A share of clones is missing; checked studies link under half to unresolved V genes, and the rest is unexplained. A total of approximately 52,000 clones appear in this sample, 85% to 95% of them only once. Approximately 0.91% of the sample goes to the ten largest clones.

The sequence links TRBV10-3 to TRBJ1-2, and TRBD1 matches 7 of the central bases. The sequence came from a female donor in good health, enrolled as a control in a pregnancy study. Source: CD4+ T cells from peripheral blood mononuclear cells, taken in the second trimester of pregnancy. The DNA is TGTGCCATCAGTGAGTCTACCCGAGTAGGGGGCTCCTATGGCTACACCTTC. This is translated as CAISESTRVGGSYGYTF.